What follows describes a single TCR beta chain. Antigen unknown. TRB rearrangements spanning V, D and J were amplified using mixed TRB-A/B primers. In TCRdb, the multiplex PCR reads were re-called with MiXCR into one record per CDR3 protein. There are approximately 13,000 distinct CDR3 sequences in the sample; over 25% occur only once, and less than 3% lies in the top ten. This sample stems from a study of T cell repertoires in aging, cancer and after chemotherapy. Study background: Donor ages fell into six groups from 30 or younger up to 70 or older. Study-wide results and caveats: Rebound thymic output was suggested by rising median generation probability during chemotherapy in each cancer cohort. Healthy donors lost TCR diversity with age mainly through richness, cancer patients through richness and evenness.

This CDR3 comprises 14 residues. Germline CDR1 is MNHEY and CDR2 is SMNVEV (reference sequence). Trimming left V 3 bases short and J 10 bases short, with 13 bases between. TCR beta rearrangements were amplified from peripheral blood genomic DNA. The source material was blood. This rearrangement joins TRBV27 to TRBJ1-6, with TRBD1 as a possible D gene (5 bases). The sequence came from a human donor in good health. Written as DNA, the CDR3 is TGTGCCAGCAGTTTGGTCAGGGTTGTCTCACCCCTCCACTTT. It codes for CASSLVRVVSPLHF.